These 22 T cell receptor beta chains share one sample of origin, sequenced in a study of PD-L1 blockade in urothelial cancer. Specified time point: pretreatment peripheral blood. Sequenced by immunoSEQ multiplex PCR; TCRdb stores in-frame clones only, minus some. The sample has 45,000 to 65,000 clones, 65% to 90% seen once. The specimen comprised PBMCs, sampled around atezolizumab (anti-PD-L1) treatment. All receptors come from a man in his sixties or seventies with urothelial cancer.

Here the CDR3 reads CASSPTGLGGYTF. CDR3 nucleotides: TGTGCCAGCAGTCCCACAGGGTTGGGTGGCTACACCTTC. The genes are TRBV6-1 and TRBJ1-2, with D maybe TRBD1 (6 bases). Trimming left V 5 bases short and J 7 bases short, with 14 bases between. The CDR3 runs to 13 residues. The germline CDR1 and CDR2 sequences are MNHNS and SASEGT.

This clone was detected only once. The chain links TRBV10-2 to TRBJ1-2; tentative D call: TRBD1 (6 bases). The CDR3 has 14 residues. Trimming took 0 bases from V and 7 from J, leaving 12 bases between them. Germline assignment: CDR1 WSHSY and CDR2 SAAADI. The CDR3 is CASSESGGRVGYTF. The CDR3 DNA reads TGCGCCAGCAGTGAGTCCGGGGGGCGCGTTGGCTACACCTTC.

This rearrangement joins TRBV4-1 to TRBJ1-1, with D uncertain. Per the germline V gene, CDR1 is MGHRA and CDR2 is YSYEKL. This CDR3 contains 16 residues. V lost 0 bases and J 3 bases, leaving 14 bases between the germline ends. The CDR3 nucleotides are TGCGCCAGCAGCCAAGATTCCGTAGCGACGGACACTGAAGCTTTCTTT. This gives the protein CASSQDSVATDTEAFF.

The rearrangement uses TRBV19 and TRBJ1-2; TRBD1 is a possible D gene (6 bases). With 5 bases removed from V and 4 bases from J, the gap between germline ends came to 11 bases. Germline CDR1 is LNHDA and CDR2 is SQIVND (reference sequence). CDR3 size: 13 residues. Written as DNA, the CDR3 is TGTGCCAGTAGTCTTCGGACAGTCTATGGCTACACCTTC. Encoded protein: CASSLRTVYGYTF. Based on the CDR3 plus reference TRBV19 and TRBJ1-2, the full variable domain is DGGITQSPKYLFRKEGQNVTLSCEQNLNHDAMYWYRQDPGQGLRLIYYSQIVNDFQKGDIAEGYSVSREKKESFPLTVTSAQKNPTAFYLCASSLRTVYGYTFGSGTRLTVV.

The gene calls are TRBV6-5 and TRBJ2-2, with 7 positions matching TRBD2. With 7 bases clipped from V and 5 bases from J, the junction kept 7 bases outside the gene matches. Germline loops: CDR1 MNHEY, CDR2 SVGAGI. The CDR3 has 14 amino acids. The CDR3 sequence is CASTQGGRTGELFF. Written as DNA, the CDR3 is TGTGCCAGCACCCAGGGAGGGAGGACCGGGGAGCTGTTTTTT.

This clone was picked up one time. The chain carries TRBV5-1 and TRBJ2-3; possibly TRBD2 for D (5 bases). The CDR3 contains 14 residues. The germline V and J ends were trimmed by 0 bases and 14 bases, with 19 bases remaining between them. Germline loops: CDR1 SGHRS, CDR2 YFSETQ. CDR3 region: CASSLGAEHRYAYF. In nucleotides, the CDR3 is TGCGCCAGCAGCTTGGGAGCGGAACACAGATACGCGTATTTT.

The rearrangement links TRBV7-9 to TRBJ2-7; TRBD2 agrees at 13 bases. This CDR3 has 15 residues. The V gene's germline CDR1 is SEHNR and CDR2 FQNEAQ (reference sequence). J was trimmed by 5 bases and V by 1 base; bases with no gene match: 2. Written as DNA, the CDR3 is TGTGCCAGCAGCTTAGGGACTAGCGGGAGAAACGAGCAGTACTTC. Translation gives CASSLGTSGRNEQYF.

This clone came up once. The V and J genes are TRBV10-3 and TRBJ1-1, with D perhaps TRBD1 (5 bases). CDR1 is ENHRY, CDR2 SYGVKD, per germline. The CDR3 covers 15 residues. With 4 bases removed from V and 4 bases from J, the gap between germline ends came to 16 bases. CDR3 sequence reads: CAISVGAGFGTEAFF. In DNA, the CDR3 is TGTGCCATCAGTGTAGGGGCGGGATTCGGCACTGAAGCTTTCTTT.

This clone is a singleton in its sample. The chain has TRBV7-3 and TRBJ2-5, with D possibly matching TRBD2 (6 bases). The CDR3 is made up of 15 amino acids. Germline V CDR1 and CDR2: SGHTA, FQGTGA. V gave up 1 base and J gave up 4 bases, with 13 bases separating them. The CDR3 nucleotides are TGTGCCAGCAGCTTAAATGCGGGAACGGGAGAGACCCAGTACTTC. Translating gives CASSLNAGTGETQYF. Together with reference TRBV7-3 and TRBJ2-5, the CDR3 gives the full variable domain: GAGVSQTPSNKVTEKGKYVELRCDPISGHTALYWYRQSLGQGPEFLIYFQGTGAADDSGLPNDRFFAVRPEGSVSTLKIQRTERGDSAVYLCASSLNAGTGETQYFGPGTRLLVL.

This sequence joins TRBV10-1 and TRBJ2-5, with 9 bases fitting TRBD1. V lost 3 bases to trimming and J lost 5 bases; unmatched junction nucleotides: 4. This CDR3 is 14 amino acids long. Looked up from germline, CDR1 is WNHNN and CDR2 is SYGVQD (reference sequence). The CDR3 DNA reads TGCGCCAGCAGTGAAACAGGGGGCAGTGAGACCCAGTACTTC. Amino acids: CASSETGGSETQYF.

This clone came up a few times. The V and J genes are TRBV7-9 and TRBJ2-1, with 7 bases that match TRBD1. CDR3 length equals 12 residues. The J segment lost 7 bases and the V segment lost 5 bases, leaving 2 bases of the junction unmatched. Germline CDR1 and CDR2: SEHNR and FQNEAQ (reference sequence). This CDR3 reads CASSPTGNEQFF. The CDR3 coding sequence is TGTGCCAGCAGCCCGACAGGGAATGAGCAGTTCTTC.

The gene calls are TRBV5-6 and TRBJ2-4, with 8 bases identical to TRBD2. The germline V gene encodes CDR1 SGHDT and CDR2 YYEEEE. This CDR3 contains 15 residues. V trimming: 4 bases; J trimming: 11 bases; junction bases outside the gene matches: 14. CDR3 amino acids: CASSPYGPGGVFQYF. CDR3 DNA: TGTGCCAGCAGCCCGTACGGGCCGGGGGGGGTCTTTCAGTACTTC.

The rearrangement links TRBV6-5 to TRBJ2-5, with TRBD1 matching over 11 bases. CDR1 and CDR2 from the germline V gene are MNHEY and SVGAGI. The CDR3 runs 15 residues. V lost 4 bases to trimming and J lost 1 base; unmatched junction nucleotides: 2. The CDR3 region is CASSLGQGVQETQYF. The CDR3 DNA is TGTGCCAGCAGTTTGGGACAGGGGGTCCAAGAGACCCAGTACTTC.

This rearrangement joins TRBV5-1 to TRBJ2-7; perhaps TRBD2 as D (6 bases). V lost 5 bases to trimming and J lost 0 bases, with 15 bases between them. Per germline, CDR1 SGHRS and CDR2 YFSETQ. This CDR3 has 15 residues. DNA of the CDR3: TGCGCCAGCAGGTTTGGGGCGGGGAGCTCCTACGAGCAGTACTTC. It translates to CASRFGAGSSYEQYF.

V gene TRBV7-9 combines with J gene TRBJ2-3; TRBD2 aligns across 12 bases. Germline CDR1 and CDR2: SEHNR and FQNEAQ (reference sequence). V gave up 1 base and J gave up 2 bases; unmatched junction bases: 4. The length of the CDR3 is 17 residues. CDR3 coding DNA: TGTGCCAGCAGCTTAGGGACTAGCGGGAAACCCACAGATACGCAGTATTTT. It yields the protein CASSLGTSGKPTDTQYF.

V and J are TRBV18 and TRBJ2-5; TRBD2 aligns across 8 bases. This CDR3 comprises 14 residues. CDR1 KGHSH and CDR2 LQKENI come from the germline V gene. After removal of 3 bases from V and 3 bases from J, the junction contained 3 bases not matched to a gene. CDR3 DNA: TGTGCCAGCTCACCTCTGCGGGGGGAAGAGACCCAGTACTTC. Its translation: CASSPLRGEETQYF.

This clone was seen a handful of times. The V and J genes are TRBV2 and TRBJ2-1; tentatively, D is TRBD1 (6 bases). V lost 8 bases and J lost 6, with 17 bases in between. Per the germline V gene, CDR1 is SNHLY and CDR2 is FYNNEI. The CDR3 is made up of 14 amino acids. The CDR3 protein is CASYIPQGSNEQFF. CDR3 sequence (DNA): TGTGCCAGCTATATCCCCCAGGGGAGCAATGAGCAGTTCTTC. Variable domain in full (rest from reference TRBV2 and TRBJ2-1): EPEVTQTPSHQVTQMGQEVILRCVPISNHLYFYWYRQILGQKVEFLVSFYNNEISEKSEIFDDQFSVERPDGSNFTLKIRSTKLEDSAMYFCASYIPQGSNEQFFGPGTRLTVL.

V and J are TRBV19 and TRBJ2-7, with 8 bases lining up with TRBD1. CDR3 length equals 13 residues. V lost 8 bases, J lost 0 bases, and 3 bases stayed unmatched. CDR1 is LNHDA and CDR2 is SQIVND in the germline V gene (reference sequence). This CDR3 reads CASGDRSSYEQYF. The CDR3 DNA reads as TGTGCCAGTGGGGACAGGTCCTCCTACGAGCAGTACTTC.

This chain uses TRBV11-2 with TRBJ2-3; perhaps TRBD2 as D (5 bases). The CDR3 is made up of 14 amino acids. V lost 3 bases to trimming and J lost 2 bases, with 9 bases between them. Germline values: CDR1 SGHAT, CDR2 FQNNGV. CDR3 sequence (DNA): TGTGCCAGCAGCTTTTGGACTCCCACAGATACGCAGTATTTT. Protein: CASSFWTPTDTQYF.

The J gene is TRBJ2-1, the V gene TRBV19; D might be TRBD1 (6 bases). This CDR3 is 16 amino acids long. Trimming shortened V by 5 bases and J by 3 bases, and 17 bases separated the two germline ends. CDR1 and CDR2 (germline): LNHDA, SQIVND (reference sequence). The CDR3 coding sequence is TGTGCCAGTAGTCCCCGAGGTGGGGGCATCTACAATGAGCAGTTCTTC. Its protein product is CASSPRGGGIYNEQFF. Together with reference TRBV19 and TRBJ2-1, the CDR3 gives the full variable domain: DGGITQSPKYLFRKEGQNVTLSCEQNLNHDAMYWYRQDPGQGLRLIYYSQIVNDFQKGDIAEGYSVSREKKESFPLTVTSAQKNPTAFYLCASSPRGGGIYNEQFFGPGTRLTVL.

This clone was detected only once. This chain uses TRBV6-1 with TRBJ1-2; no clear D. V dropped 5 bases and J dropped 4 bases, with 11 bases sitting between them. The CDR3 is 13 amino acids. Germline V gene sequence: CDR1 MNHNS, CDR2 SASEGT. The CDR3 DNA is TGTGCCAGCAGTCAGGCTGACGCCTATGGCTACACCTTC. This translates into CASSQADAYGYTF.

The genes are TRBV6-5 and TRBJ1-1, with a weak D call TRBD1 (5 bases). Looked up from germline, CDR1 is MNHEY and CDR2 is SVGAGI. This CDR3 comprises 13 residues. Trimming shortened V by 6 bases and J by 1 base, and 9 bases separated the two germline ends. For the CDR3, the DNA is TGTGCCAGCAGCTTACAGGAGAACACTGAAGCTTTCTTT. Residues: CASSLQENTEAFF.